A selection of T cell receptor beta chains follows, all from one sample in a study of blood T cell repertoires in COVID-19. The table came from immunoSEQ multiplex PCR; TCRdb's copy has only in-frame clones and leaves some out. The table lists some 18,000 clones, 85% to 90% of them singletons. Specimen: peripheral blood. The origin of the receptors is a human donor in a cohort sampled during active COVID-19. Each CDR3 is given with its conserved first and last residue. Each record gives: V gene, clone size, J gene, D gene, CDR3 DNA, CDR3 protein. The D gene is left open where the match is weak. Expanded clones get a size class; other rows say once, few or many, or leave the size out.

v_gene: TRBV11-3
abundance: medium-sized
j_gene: TRBJ2-3
d_gene: TRBD2
CDR3nt: TGTGCCAGCAGCTCCACTAGCGGGGGGACTAGCACAGATACGCAGTATTTT
CDR3aa: CASSSTSGGTSTDTQYF

v_gene: TRBV7-9
abundance: NA
j_gene: TRBJ2-5
d_gene: NA
CDR3nt: TGTGCCAGCAGCTTAGTAATGGGCGGGCAAGAGACCCAGTACTTC
CDR3aa: CASSLVMGGQETQYF

v_gene: TRBV28
abundance: few
j_gene: TRBJ1-5
d_gene: NA
CDR3nt: TGTGCCAGCAGTTTATTAAATCAGCCCCAGCATTTT
CDR3aa: CASSLLNQPQHF

v_gene: TRBV7-9
abundance: NA
j_gene: TRBJ2-5
d_gene: NA
CDR3nt: TGTGCCAGCAGCCCTCGGAGCGAGTACTCAGAGACCCAGTACTTC
CDR3aa: CASSPRSEYSETQYF

v_gene: TRBV29-1
abundance: NA
j_gene: TRBJ2-5
d_gene: TRBD2
CDR3nt: TGCAGCTGCCAGCGGGAAATCGGAGAGACCCAGTACTTC
CDR3aa: CSCQREIGETQYF

v_gene: TRBV11-2
abundance: once
j_gene: TRBJ2-2
d_gene: TRBD2
CDR3nt: TGTGCCAGCAGACAAAACCTACCCCAGCGGGGGAGGAACACCGGGGAGCTGTTTTTT
CDR3aa: CASRQNLPQRGRNTGELFF

v_gene: TRBV12-5
abundance: NA
j_gene: TRBJ2-7
d_gene: NA
CDR3nt: TGTGCTAGTGGTAACGCACAGTTCGCCGAGCAGTACTTC
CDR3aa: CASGNAQFAEQYF

v_gene: TRBV5-6
abundance: NA
j_gene: TRBJ2-5
d_gene: TRBD1
CDR3nt: TGTGCCAGCAGCTACAGGGGGCTCAGGGGAGAGACCCAGTACTTC
CDR3aa: CASSYRGLRGETQYF

v_gene: TRBV30
abundance: NA
j_gene: TRBJ2-1
d_gene: NA
CDR3nt: TGTGCCTGGAGTGCGGGCGGGGGCTTCTGGGAAGAGCAGTTCTTC
CDR3aa: CAWSAGGGFWEEQFF

v_gene: TRBV5-4
abundance: NA
j_gene: TRBJ2-5
d_gene: TRBD1
CDR3nt: TGTGCCAGCAGCGCAACAGGGGACCGGGAGACCCAGTACTTC
CDR3aa: CASSATGDRETQYF

v_gene: TRBV14
abundance: NA
j_gene: TRBJ1-1
d_gene: NA
CDR3nt: TGTGCCAGCAGCCAATACAGGGACACTGAAGCTTTCTTT
CDR3aa: CASSQYRDTEAFF

v_gene: TRBV18
abundance: NA
j_gene: TRBJ1-1
d_gene: NA
CDR3nt: TGTGCCAGCTCACCCCAAGCTTTCGTCGTGAACACTGAAGCTTTCTTT
CDR3aa: CASSPQAFVVNTEAFF

v_gene: TRBV6-4
abundance: NA
j_gene: TRBJ1-2
d_gene: NA
CDR3nt: TGTGCCAGCAGTGCTGTCGCAGGGAATCCAAACTATGGCTACACCTTC
CDR3aa: CASSAVAGNPNYGYTF

v_gene: TRBV5-1
abundance: NA
j_gene: TRBJ2-5
d_gene: TRBD1
CDR3nt: TGCGCCAGCAGCGACGGGACAGGGGGTATTATTGGAGAGACCCAGTACTTC
CDR3aa: CASSDGTGGIIGETQYF

v_gene: TRBV2
abundance: medium-sized
j_gene: TRBJ2-1
d_gene: TRBD1
CDR3nt: TGTGCCAGCACCCGGGACAGCTCCTACAATGAGCAGTTCTTC
CDR3aa: CASTRDSSYNEQFF

v_gene: TRBV9
abundance: NA
j_gene: TRBJ2-1
d_gene: NA
CDR3nt: TGTGCCAGCAGCGTAGAGGACTCCGACTTCAATGAGCAGTTCTTC
CDR3aa: CASSVEDSDFNEQFF

v_gene: TRBV15
abundance: NA
j_gene: TRBJ2-2
d_gene: NA
CDR3nt: TGTGCCACCAACGCGGGGAGCGCGAACACCGGGGAGCTGTTTTTT
CDR3aa: CATNAGSANTGELFF

v_gene: TRBV4-2
abundance: once
j_gene: TRBJ1-3
d_gene: NA
CDR3nt: TGTGCCAGCAGCCAAGATCCGGGGGAAAACCCTTGGAACACCATATATTTT
CDR3aa: CASSQDPGENPWNTIYF

v_gene: TRBV30
abundance: NA
j_gene: TRBJ2-3
d_gene: NA
CDR3nt: TGTGCCTGGAGTCCGACACAGGTCTTCACAGATACGCAGTATTTT
CDR3aa: CAWSPTQVFTDTQYF

v_gene: TRBV6-5
abundance: NA
j_gene: TRBJ2-6
d_gene: NA
CDR3nt: TGTGCCAGCAGACCGGTGGCTGGGGCCAACGTCCTGACTTTC
CDR3aa: CASRPVAGANVLTF

v_gene: TRBV9
abundance: NA
j_gene: TRBJ2-2
d_gene: NA
CDR3nt: TGTGCCAGCAGCGTATCAGGGACCGGGGAGCTGTTTTTT
CDR3aa: CASSVSGTGELFF

v_gene: TRBV2
abundance: NA
j_gene: TRBJ2-7
d_gene: NA
CDR3nt: TGTGCCAGCAGTGAAGCGCTTAACAGGGTAGGCGAGCAGTACTTC
CDR3aa: CASSEALNRVGEQYF

v_gene: TRBV10-3
abundance: few
j_gene: TRBJ1-5
d_gene: TRBD1
CDR3nt: TGTGCCATCAATTCAGGGGGCGATCAGCCCCAGCATTTT
CDR3aa: CAINSGGDQPQHF

v_gene: TRBV20-1
abundance: NA
j_gene: TRBJ2-7
d_gene: NA
CDR3nt: TGCAGTGCTAGTTCTCAGGGTTACGAGCAGTACTTC
CDR3aa: CSASSQGYEQYF

v_gene: TRBV5-5
abundance: NA
j_gene: TRBJ2-7
d_gene: NA
CDR3nt: TGTGCCAGCAGCCGGGGTGAGAGCTCCTACGAGCAGTACTTC
CDR3aa: CASSRGESSYEQYF

v_gene: TRBV3-1/TRBV3-2
abundance: NA
j_gene: TRBJ1-2
d_gene: TRBD1
CDR3nt: TGTGCCAGCAGCCCCTCCGGCCAGGGGGTTTGGGGCTACACCTTC
CDR3aa: CASSPSGQGVWGYTF

v_gene: TRBV4-1
abundance: NA
j_gene: TRBJ1-1
d_gene: NA
CDR3nt: TGCGCCAGCAGCCAAGAGGGGCGGAACACTGAAGCTTTCTTT
CDR3aa: CASSQEGRNTEAFF

v_gene: TRBV10-1
abundance: once
j_gene: TRBJ2-3
d_gene: NA
CDR3nt: TGCGCCAGCAGTGAGAATCCGGGTCGATCAGATACGCAGTATTTT
CDR3aa: CASSENPGRSDTQYF

v_gene: TRBV29-1
abundance: once
j_gene: TRBJ2-3
d_gene: TRBD1
CDR3nt: TGCAGCGCCTTAGGACAGGCGAGGACAGATACGCAGTATTTT
CDR3aa: CSALGQARTDTQYF

v_gene: TRBV10-3
abundance: NA
j_gene: TRBJ2-3
d_gene: NA
CDR3nt: TGTGCCATCAGTGAGCAGGAATCTCCCACAGATACGCAGTATTTT
CDR3aa: CAISEQESPTDTQYF

v_gene: TRBV9
abundance: NA
j_gene: TRBJ1-2
d_gene: TRBD1
CDR3nt: TGTGCCAGCAGCGTAGACGGGACAGGGGGCATAATCTATGGCTACACCTTC
CDR3aa: CASSVDGTGGIIYGYTF

v_gene: TRBV7-9
abundance: NA
j_gene: TRBJ1-1
d_gene: NA
CDR3nt: TGTGCCAGCAGCTTAGGAGGTCTTGAAGCTTTCTTT
CDR3aa: CASSLGGLEAFF

v_gene: TRBV5-4
abundance: NA
j_gene: TRBJ2-3
d_gene: NA
CDR3nt: TGTGCCAGCCTCCTAATGGGGGGGCGAAGAGATACGCAGTATTTT
CDR3aa: CASLLMGGRRDTQYF

v_gene: TRBV19
abundance: once
j_gene: TRBJ2-2
d_gene: TRBD2
CDR3nt: TGTGCCAGTAGTACGAGACTAGCGGGGAGTGAAACCGGGGAGCTGTTTTTT
CDR3aa: CASSTRLAGSETGELFF

v_gene: TRBV7-9
abundance: NA
j_gene: TRBJ1-1
d_gene: NA
CDR3nt: TGTGCCAGCAGCGTAGGACTGAGGGACACTGAAGCTTTCTTT
CDR3aa: CASSVGLRDTEAFF

v_gene: TRBV5-1
abundance: NA
j_gene: TRBJ1-5
d_gene: TRBD1
CDR3nt: TGCGCCAGCCCAGGGGGTGGAGGCAATCAGCCCCAGCATTTT
CDR3aa: CASPGGGGNQPQHF

v_gene: TRBV3-1/TRBV3-2
abundance: NA
j_gene: TRBJ1-5
d_gene: TRBD1
CDR3nt: TGTGCCAGCAGCCAGGACAGGGATCAGCCCCAGCATTTT
CDR3aa: CASSQDRDQPQHF

v_gene: TRBV7-8
abundance: NA
j_gene: TRBJ2-1
d_gene: TRBD2
CDR3nt: TGTGCCAGCAGCTTGAGCGGGGGCTACAATGAGCAGTTCTTC
CDR3aa: CASSLSGGYNEQFF

v_gene: TRBV19
abundance: NA
j_gene: TRBJ2-7
d_gene: TRBD1
CDR3nt: TGTGCCAGTACCAGGGACAGTCACGAGCAGTACTTC
CDR3aa: CASTRDSHEQYF

v_gene: TRBV6-6
abundance: once
j_gene: TRBJ2-5
d_gene: NA
CDR3nt: TGTGCCAGCACCTCACAGGGTCAAGAGACCCAGTACTTC
CDR3aa: CASTSQGQETQYF

v_gene: TRBV15
abundance: NA
j_gene: TRBJ2-1
d_gene: TRBD2
CDR3nt: TGTGCCACCAGCAGGCCGGGACTAGCGGGAAATGAGCAGTTCTTC
CDR3aa: CATSRPGLAGNEQFF

v_gene: TRBV5-1
abundance: NA
j_gene: TRBJ2-5
d_gene: TRBD1
CDR3nt: TGCGCCAGCAGCCCCGGGACAGGGGGCTACCAAGAGACCCAGTACTTC
CDR3aa: CASSPGTGGYQETQYF

v_gene: TRBV29-1
abundance: NA
j_gene: TRBJ2-2
d_gene: NA
CDR3nt: TGCAGCGTCTCTACGAGTGACACCGGGGAGCTGTTTTTT
CDR3aa: CSVSTSDTGELFF

v_gene: TRBV30
abundance: NA
j_gene: TRBJ1-2
d_gene: TRBD1
CDR3nt: TGTGCCTGGAGTAAACAGGGGCACCTCTATGGCTACACCTTC
CDR3aa: CAWSKQGHLYGYTF

v_gene: TRBV7-9
abundance: NA
j_gene: TRBJ1-1
d_gene: TRBD1
CDR3nt: TGTGCCAGCAGCTTACTGGGACAGGGGAACACTGAAGCTTTCTTT
CDR3aa: CASSLLGQGNTEAFF

v_gene: TRBV2
abundance: NA
j_gene: TRBJ1-1
d_gene: TRBD1
CDR3nt: TGTGCCAGCATAGACAGGGGGCGAACTGAAGCTTTCTTT
CDR3aa: CASIDRGRTEAFF

v_gene: TRBV3-1/TRBV3-2
abundance: NA
j_gene: TRBJ1-4
d_gene: NA
CDR3nt: TGTGCCAGCAGCCGGGGGGATATAAATGAAAAACTGTTTTTT
CDR3aa: CASSRGDINEKLFF

v_gene: TRBV19
abundance: NA
j_gene: TRBJ2-6
d_gene: TRBD1
CDR3nt: TGTGCCAGTAGTCCGAACAGGGGAGCTGGGGCCAACGTCCTGACTTTC
CDR3aa: CASSPNRGAGANVLTF

v_gene: TRBV2
abundance: NA
j_gene: TRBJ2-3
d_gene: NA
CDR3nt: TGTGCCAGCAAAACAGGTCTAGATACGCAGTATTTT
CDR3aa: CASKTGLDTQYF

v_gene: TRBV2
abundance: once
j_gene: TRBJ2-7
d_gene: NA
CDR3nt: TGTGCCAGCAGTTCAGGGCCCTACGAGCAGTACTTC
CDR3aa: CASSSGPYEQYF

v_gene: TRBV11-2
abundance: NA
j_gene: TRBJ2-7
d_gene: NA
CDR3nt: TGTGCCAGCAGCTCCGACAGGATATCAGGCTACGAGCAGTACTTC
CDR3aa: CASSSDRISGYEQYF

v_gene: TRBV5-8
abundance: NA
j_gene: TRBJ1-5
d_gene: TRBD1
CDR3nt: TGTGCCAGCAGAGGGACAGGGTTAAGCAATCAGCCCCAGCATTTT
CDR3aa: CASRGTGLSNQPQHF

v_gene: TRBV25-1
abundance: few
j_gene: TRBJ1-3
d_gene: NA
CDR3nt: TGTGCCACCATGGGGGGGTTCGGAAACACCATATATTTT
CDR3aa: CATMGGFGNTIYF

v_gene: TRBV11-3
abundance: NA
j_gene: TRBJ2-7
d_gene: TRBD1
CDR3nt: TGTGCCAGCAGCTTAGATCGGGGACAGGGCTACGAGCAGTACTTC
CDR3aa: CASSLDRGQGYEQYF